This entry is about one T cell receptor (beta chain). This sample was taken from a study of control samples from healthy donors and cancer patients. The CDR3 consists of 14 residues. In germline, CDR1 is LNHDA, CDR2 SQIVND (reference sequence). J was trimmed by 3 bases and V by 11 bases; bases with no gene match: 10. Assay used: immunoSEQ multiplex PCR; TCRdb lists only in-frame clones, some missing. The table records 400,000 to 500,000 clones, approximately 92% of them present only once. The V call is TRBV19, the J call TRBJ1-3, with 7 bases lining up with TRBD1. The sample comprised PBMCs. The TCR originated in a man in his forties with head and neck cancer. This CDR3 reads CACRDSIIGNTIYF. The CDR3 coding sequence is TGTGCCTGTCGGGACAGTATTATTGGAAACACCATATATTTT.